This T cell receptor (beta chain) derives from a study of beta chain features in type 1 diabetes. Overall study context: When patients were set against healthy donors, age, gender and cell yields were similar.

CDR1 is SGHDT and CDR2 is YYEEEE in the germline V gene. The CDR3 loop spans 11 amino acids. Germline trimming cut 4 bases from V and 13 bases from J; bases unmatched to any gene: 5. cDNA synthesis used the whole RNA isolate, giving expressed TCRB sequences. Survey-depth immunoSEQ sequencing was used for stem cell-like memory T cells. The repertoire was sequenced with immunoSEQ multiplex PCR; TCRdb's copy has only in-frame clones and lacks some. The sample carries more than 85,000 clones, 30% to 40% recorded once. This clone was counted only a few times. This clonotype originated in a woman aged 18-29 years in good health. Sample: stem cell memory CD4+ T cells from blood. The rearrangement links TRBV5-6 to TRBJ2-1; 7 bases are shared with TRBD2. The CDR3 DNA reads as TGTGCCAGCAGCGGGGGGGGTATTCAGTTCTTC. Amino acids: CASSGGGIQFF. Supplemented by reference TRBV5-6 and TRBJ2-1, the full variable domain reads DAGVTQSPTHLIKTRGQQVTLRCSPKSGHDTVSWYQQALGQGPQFIFQYYEEEERQRGNFPDRFSGHQFPNYSSELNVNALLLGDSALYLCASSGGGIQFFGPGTRLTVL.